This TCR beta chain was obtained from a study of T cells in Graves' hyperthyroidism and ophthalmopathy. Study-wide points: The majority of expanded thyroid clonotypes above 0.001 also appeared in blood. By a 13 V-J model, ophthalmopathy was set apart from stable hyperthyroidism. A median 6.5 months before onset, the model predicted ophthalmopathy.

Regions amplified from RNA transcripts were the TCR beta CDR3 regions. HTBI primers were used for first-round RT-PCR of the TCR CDR3. MiXCR, applied by TCRdb to the multiplex PCR reads, yields one record per CDR3 protein. There are 600,000 or so distinct CDR3 sequences in the sample; approximately 15% occur only once, and about 6.6% lies in the top ten. This clonotype was found a few times. The target antigen is unknown. Germline V lookup: CDR1 KGHSH, CDR2 LQKENI. CDR3 size: 13 residues. The V segment lost 6 bases and the J segment 6 bases; nucleotides outside the gene matches: 5. This sequence originates from a young woman with Graves' ophthalmopathy. Material for sequencing was blood. The rearrangement uses TRBV18 and TRBJ2-1; 7 bases are a match to TRBD1. The CDR3 loop is CASSPNRGNEQFF. The CDR3 DNA sequence: TGTGCCAGCTCTCCGAACAGGGGCAATGAGCAGTTCTTC.